Each of the 14 T cell receptor beta chains below was sequenced from the same sample in a study of cytomegalovirus exposure and HLA in healthy donors. The PCR ran on 60 Vbeta and 13 Jbeta primers. Measured with immunoSEQ multiplex PCR; TCRdb has only the in-frame clones, and not every one. The table records about 82,000 clones, less than 80% of them present only once. Sample: PBMCs. These TCRs come from a human donor in good health.

This clone came up a few times. The genes are TRBV4-1 and TRBJ1-5; D possibly corresponds to TRBD1 (5 bases). CDR3 length: 15 amino acids. Trimming took off 6 bases at V and 3 bases at J, with 15 bases between the two ends. Per germline, CDR1 MGHRA and CDR2 YSYEKL. CDR3 sequence (DNA): TGCGCCAGCAGTCCTCCCGACAGCATCAATCAGCCCCAGCATTTT. This translates into CASSPPDSINQPQHF.

The chain is built from TRBV11-1 and TRBJ2-7; D is perhaps TRBD1 (7 bases). Germline lookup yields CDR1 SGHAT and CDR2 FQDESV (reference sequence). Trimming removed 5 bases from V and 6 bases from J, with 17 bases in between. The CDR3 is 14 amino acids. As DNA, the CDR3 is TGTGCCAGCAGCCCGCGACAGGGAGGTGGCGAGCAGTACTTC. This encodes CASSPRQGGGEQYF.

The genes are TRBV15 and TRBJ2-1; maybe TRBD2 (6 bases). CDR3 length equals 15 residues. The V and J ends lost 0 bases and 4 bases respectively, with 10 bases between them. Germline CDR1 reads LNHNV; CDR2 reads YYDKDF (reference sequence). As DNA, the CDR3 is TGTGCCACCAGCAGAGATGGGGGGTGGTACAATGAGCAGTTCTTC. It yields the protein CATSRDGGWYNEQFF.

The CDR3 DNA sequence: TGTGCCAGCAGCCAACCTACGTCGAGGGCCGCGGGCAAAAACATTCAGTACTTC. This codes for CASSQPTSRAAGKNIQYF. V is TRBV4-2 and J is TRBJ2-4; TRBD2 is a possible D gene (5 bases). The CDR3 loop spans 18 amino acids. V was shortened by 2 bases and J by 3 bases, with 20 bases between the two germline ends. Germline-derived CDR1 and CDR2 are LGHNA and YNFKEQ.

The gene calls are TRBV7-6 and TRBJ1-1; TRBD1 might be the D (5 bases). The V gene's germline CDR1 is SGHVS and CDR2 FNYEAQ. This CDR3 has 13 residues. Trimming pared 7 bases from V and 3 bases from J, leaving 12 bases between. Written as DNA, the CDR3 is TGTGCCAGCACCATGGGGGGTTACACTGAAGCTTTCTTT. Its translation is CASTMGGYTEAFF. Drawing the rest from reference TRBV7-6 and TRBJ1-1, the complete variable domain is GAGVSQSPRYKVTKRGQDVALRCDPISGHVSLYWYRQALGQGPEFLTYFNYEAQQDKSGLPNDRFSAERPEGSISTLTIQRTEQRDSAMYRCASTMGGYTEAFFGQGTRLTVV.

The sample holds one count of this clone. The rearrangement uses TRBV23-1 and TRBJ1-1, with 7 bases identical to TRBD1. TRBV23-1 is recorded as an ORF, its role being uncertain. Germline trimming cut 4 bases from V and 0 bases from J; bases unmatched to any gene: 5. The CDR3 covers 15 residues. The chain's CDR3 is CASSRDRNLNTEAFF. The DNA of the CDR3 is TGCGCCAGCAGTCGGGACAGAAATCTGAACACTGAAGCTTTCTTT.

There are a few counts of this clone. V and J are TRBV5-1 and TRBJ1-1; D remains ambiguous. Trimming stripped 4 bases from V and 6 bases from J, with 16 bases between. The germline V gene has CDR1 SGHRS and CDR2 YFSETQ. The CDR3 runs 14 residues. This CDR3 reads CASSPTAGKAEAFF. In nucleotides, the CDR3 is TGCGCCAGCAGCCCCACGGCAGGAAAGGCTGAAGCTTTCTTT.

The gene calls are TRBV6-6 and TRBJ2-2, with a weak D call TRBD2 (5 bases). The germline V gene has CDR1 MNHNY and CDR2 SVGAGI (reference sequence). The length of the CDR3 is 13 residues. Trimming cost V 4 bases and J 6 bases, with 9 bases left between them. The CDR3 loop reads CASSSPEAGELFF. As DNA, the CDR3 is TGTGCCAGCAGTTCTCCGGAGGCCGGGGAGCTGTTTTTT.

The chain recombines TRBV15 with TRBJ1-6; no clear D. Germline CDR1 and CDR2: LNHNV and YYDKDF (reference sequence). V was trimmed by 0 bases and J by 15 bases, leaving 6 bases between them. The CDR3 runs to 11 residues. Written as DNA, the CDR3 is TGTGCCACCAGCAGAGATCGGGTCCTCCACTTT. Protein product: CATSRDRVLHF.

The chain recombines TRBV15 with TRBJ1-3; the D is unclear. Germline CDR1 is LNHNV and CDR2 is YYDKDF (reference sequence). The CDR3 extends over 17 amino acids. Deletions cut 1 base from V and 0 bases from J, with 13 bases between. The CDR3 loop reads CATSRGGVLSSGNTIYF. The CDR3 DNA follows: TGTGCCACCAGCAGAGGAGGAGTATTGAGCTCTGGAAACACCATATATTTT.

This clone was observed once. The chain couples TRBV5-1 to TRBJ2-1; D unresolved. V lost 0 bases to trimming and J lost 2 bases, with 9 bases between them. The CDR3 is made up of 15 amino acids. CDR1 is SGHRS and CDR2 is YFSETQ in the germline V gene. The CDR3 nucleotides are TGCGCCAGCAGCTTGGTAAGCAGGACCTACAATGAGCAGTTCTTC. This encodes CASSLVSRTYNEQFF.

The rearrangement joins TRBV5-1 to TRBJ1-2, with 11 bases fitting TRBD1. V gave up 2 bases and J gave up 2 bases; unmatched junction bases: 2. Germline loops: CDR1 SGHRS, CDR2 YFSETQ. This CDR3 spans 15 amino acids. Here the CDR3 reads CASSFGQGANYGYTF. For the CDR3, the DNA is TGCGCCAGCAGCTTCGGACAGGGGGCGAACTATGGCTACACCTTC.

The rearrangement joins TRBV2 to TRBJ2-3; 9 bases align to TRBD1. Germline loops: CDR1 SNHLY, CDR2 FYNNEI. The CDR3 covers 15 residues. Trimming took 7 bases from V and 2 from J; bases not matched to a gene: 7. CDR3 sequence reads: CASTHRGLITDTQYF. The DNA of the CDR3 is TGTGCCAGCACTCACAGGGGGCTAATCACAGATACGCAGTATTTT.

In DNA form, the CDR3 reads TGTGCCAGCAGCTCGGGGGTGGCCGGGGAGCTGTTTTTT. Encoded protein: CASSSGVAGELFF. The chain uses TRBV5-4 and TRBJ2-2; tentative D call: TRBD2 (6 bases). CDR1 and CDR2 (germline): SGHNT, YYREEE (reference sequence). There are 13 residues in the CDR3. With 3 bases removed from V and 6 bases from J, the gap between germline ends came to 9 bases.